Sequencing of this TCR beta chain was carried out in a study of shared clonotypes between healthy human individuals. About the study: Three plates each covered CD4 naive and memory; CD8 naive two, CD8 memory one.

Positive CCR7 selection of CD45RO-negative cells yielded the naive CD8 cells, and terminally differentiated effector memory CD45RA+ cells were excluded. In germline, CDR1 is GTSNPN, CDR2 SVGIG (reference sequence). This CDR3 is built from 14 residues. Trimming at V came to 3 bases and at J to 5 bases, leaving 7 bases not matched to a gene. Method: immunoSEQ multiplex PCR; TCRdb's copy keeps in-frame clones and lacks some. The table lists around 1.9 million clones, roughly 91% of them singletons, with approximately 1.7% in the top ten. As concerns this clone: The antigen remains unidentified.

Study-wide results and limits: Between a few donors, naive CD4 clonotypes were shared at a level of about 5%.

The chain has TRBV30 and TRBJ1-1; 9 bases align to TRBD1. Input material: naive CD8+ T cells from PBMCs. This TCR came from a man younger than 35 in good health. Some clones in this sample may be carry-over from other donors' samples. CDR3 sequence (DNA): TGTGCCTGGAGCGGGGGGACAGGGTGGACTGAAGCTTTCTTT. Amino acid sequence: CAWSGGTGWTEAFF.